This T cell receptor (beta chain) was documented in a study of regulatory T cells in long-lasting Graves disease. This sample's time point: newly diagnosed GD, antithyroid drugs for less than 3 months. PBMC RNA served as the TCR library source. The TCR beta library used iRepertoire HTBI primers with Arm-PCR amplification of CDR3. TCRdb used MiXCR to reprocess the multiplex PCR reads, holding one entry per CDR3 protein. The table has 450,000 to 500,000 distinct CDR3 sequences, 15% to 20% seen once. These same records also appear under a second study, on T cells in Graves' hyperthyroidism and ophthalmopathy. That study adds: Not enrolled were patients with uncontrolled infection, other autoimmune disease, pregnancy or lactation. Model-based prediction identified ophthalmopathy a median 6.5 months prior to its onset.

The input for sequencing was peripheral blood mononuclear cells (PBMCs), taken at new diagnosis, from a patient treated with antithyroid drugs. This TCR derives from a man aged 35-49 years with Graves disease.

The CDR3 reads CSARVGLAGIRSAQYF. The CDR3 nucleotides read TGCAGTGCTAGAGTGGGACTAGCGGGAATCAGGAGCGCGCAGTATTTT. The chain has TRBV20-1 and TRBJ2-3, with 13 nucleotides matching TRBD2. This CDR3 region has 16 residues. The J segment lost 10 bases and the V segment lost 1 base, leaving 11 bases of the junction unmatched. Germline V gene lookup returns CDR1 DFQATT and CDR2 SNEGSKA (reference sequence).